One and the same sample provided the 27 T cell receptor beta chains below, sequenced in a study of cytotoxic CD8 clonotypes in ibrutinib-treated CLL. TCRdb's copy holds only in-frame clones and misses some; the assay was immunoSEQ multiplex PCR. Among over 100,000 clones listed, 70% to 90% were seen once. Material: PBMCs, obtained after 24 months of ibrutinib treatment. The receptors originated from a human donor with chronic lymphocytic leukemia.

The J gene is TRBJ1-2, the V gene TRBV5-5; 7 nucleotides match TRBD1. The CDR3 length is 14 residues. CDR1 is SGHKS, CDR2 YYEKEE, per germline (reference sequence). The junction had 7 bases not matched to a gene; V was cut back by 4 bases and J by 4 bases. The CDR3 here is CASSPTTGIYGYTF. DNA of the CDR3: TGTGCCAGCAGCCCCACGACAGGGATCTATGGCTACACCTTC.

This clone was recorded once. CDR3 nucleotides: TGTGCCAGTCGAGTCCGGGTTTATAGCAATCAGCCCCAGCATTTT. Translating gives CASRVRVYSNQPQHF. This sequence joins TRBV19 and TRBJ1-5; unclear D gene. Germline loops: CDR1 LNHDA, CDR2 SQIVND (reference sequence). Trimming removed 8 bases at V and 0 bases at J, with 14 bases between. This CDR3 contains 15 residues.

The V gene is TRBV7-8, the J gene TRBJ2-7; the D gene is possibly TRBD2 (6 bases). Germline V gene lookup returns CDR1 SGHVS and CDR2 FQNEAQ. V was shortened by 2 bases and J by 4 bases, with 9 bases between the two germline ends. The CDR3 is made up of 13 amino acids. The CDR3 sequence: CASSLTGAYEQYF. In DNA form, the CDR3 reads TGTGCCAGCAGCTTAACGGGAGCATACGAGCAGTACTTC.

The genes are TRBV28 and TRBJ2-7, with D possibly being TRBD1 (5 bases). Germline CDR1 MDHEN, CDR2 SYDVKM. The CDR3 runs to 14 residues. The ends were cut back, 6 bases at V and 3 bases at J, with 15 bases in the middle. As DNA, the CDR3 is TGTGCCAGCAGCCCGGGCTACAGGAGCTACGAGCAGTACTTC. Residues: CASSPGYRSYEQYF.

The rearrangement uses TRBV6-1 and TRBJ2-3, with a tentative D call TRBD2 (5 bases). Trimming shortened V by 7 bases and J by 4 bases, and 15 bases separated the two germline ends. The CDR3 length is 14 residues. Germline assignment: CDR1 MNHNS and CDR2 SASEGT. The CDR3 spells CASTERSPPDTQYF. The CDR3 DNA is TGTGCCAGCACGGAGCGGAGCCCACCAGATACGCAGTATTTT.

The J gene is TRBJ2-7, the V gene TRBV29-1; 7 positions agree with TRBD2. Germline V lookup: CDR1 SQVTM, CDR2 ANQGSEA. J gave up 0 bases and V 4 bases, and 6 bases lay outside the gene matches. The CDR3 has 14 residues. The CDR3 here is CSVGGLSTSYEQYF. The CDR3, as DNA: TGCAGCGTTGGGGGACTATCAACCTCCTACGAGCAGTACTTC.

The rearrangement joins TRBV27 to TRBJ1-3; TRBD1 aligns across 10 bases. Per germline, CDR1 MNHEY and CDR2 SMNVEV (reference sequence). There are 13 residues in the CDR3. V lost 7 bases to trimming and J lost 8 bases; unmatched junction nucleotides: 5. In DNA form, the CDR3 reads TGTGCCAGCAAGAGGACAGGGGGACACACCATATATTTT. Protein sequence: CASKRTGGHTIYF.

The chain carries TRBV7-8 and TRBJ2-3; no clear D gene. V shed 1 base and J shed 4 bases, with 15 bases lying between them. Per germline, CDR1 SGHVS and CDR2 FQNEAQ. This CDR3 comprises 16 residues. CDR3 residues: CASSLGEPTTADTQYF. The CDR3 DNA follows: TGTGCCAGCAGCTTAGGGGAACCTACCACGGCAGATACGCAGTATTTT.

The V gene is TRBV9, the J gene TRBJ2-1, with 8 positions matching TRBD2. V trimming: 0 bases; J trimming: 5 bases; junction bases outside the gene matches: 4. Per germline, CDR1 SGDLS and CDR2 YYNGEE. The CDR3 runs to 15 residues. CDR3 protein: CASSVVLSGNNEQFF. In DNA, the CDR3 is TGTGCCAGCAGCGTAGTCCTTAGCGGGAACAATGAGCAGTTCTTC. Variable domain in full (rest from reference TRBV9 and TRBJ2-1): DSGVTQTPKHLITATGQRVTLRCSPRSGDLSVYWYQQSLDQGLQFLIQYYNGEERAKGNILERFSAQQFPDLHSELNLSSLELGDSALYFCASSVVLSGNNEQFFGPGTRLTVL.

The chain couples TRBV25-1 to TRBJ1-2; D unresolved. The CDR3 has 11 residues. Germline CDR1 MGHDK, CDR2 SYGVNS. V gave up 5 bases and J gave up 3 bases, with 4 bases separating them. Here the CDR3 reads CASSRDYGYTF. CDR3 bases: TGTGCCAGCAGTCGGGACTATGGCTACACCTTC.

The chain carries TRBV10-3 and TRBJ2-2; D is ambiguous. V was shortened by 11 bases and J by 2 bases, with 6 bases between the two germline ends. The CDR3 spans 11 residues. From germline, CDR1 is ENHRY and CDR2 SYGVKD. The CDR3 loop is CAAANTGELFF. CDR3 DNA: TGTGCCGCAGCAAACACCGGGGAGCTGTTTTTT.

The J gene is TRBJ2-1, the V gene TRBV18; 9 bases match TRBD2. The CDR3 sequence is 13 residues long. Germline values: CDR1 KGHSH, CDR2 LQKENI. The V segment lost 7 bases and the J segment 3 bases; nucleotides outside the gene matches: 1. This chain's CDR3 is CASLAGDYNEQFF. The CDR3 DNA reads as TGTGCCAGCTTAGCGGGGGACTACAATGAGCAGTTCTTC.

The chain employs TRBV28 and TRBJ1-4, with D possibly matching TRBD1 (6 bases). CDR3 size: 12 residues. Germline V gene lookup returns CDR1 MDHEN and CDR2 SYDVKM. V shed 8 bases and J shed 5 bases, with 9 bases lying between them. The CDR3: CASGQSNEKLFF. As DNA, the CDR3 is TGTGCCAGCGGACAGTCGAATGAAAAACTGTTTTTT. Combining the CDR3 with reference TRBV28 and TRBJ1-4 gives the whole variable domain DVKVTQSSRYLVKRTGEKVFLECVQDMDHENMFWYRQDPGLGLRLIYFSYDVKMKEKGDIPEGYSVSREKKERFSLILESASTNQTSMYLCASGQSNEKLFFGSGTQLSVL.

The rearrangement links TRBV5-6 to TRBJ2-7; 8 nucleotides align to TRBD2. The CDR3 covers 15 residues. Unmatched junction bases numbered 12, after V lost 4 bases and J lost 6 bases. The germline gives CDR1 SGHDT, CDR2 YYEEEE. This chain's CDR3 is CASSAPGGPGPEQYF. DNA for the CDR3: TGTGCCAGCAGCGCCCCGGGAGGGCCGGGACCCGAGCAGTACTTC.

This chain links TRBV7-2 with TRBJ2-7, with D uncertain. In germline, CDR1 is SGHTA, CDR2 FQGNSA. This CDR3 contains 14 residues. V was shortened by 1 base and J by 6 bases, with 13 bases between the two germline ends. CDR3 in amino acids: CASSLGHGGREQYF. The CDR3 nucleotides are TGTGCCAGCAGCTTAGGCCACGGTGGCCGCGAGCAGTACTTC. The full variable domain, in which reference TRBV7-2 and TRBJ2-7 provide the parts outside the CDR3, is GAGVSQSPSNKVTEKGKDVELRCDPISGHTALYWYRQSLGQGLEFLIYFQGNSAPDKSGLPSDRFSAERTGGSVSTLTIQRTQQEDSAVYLCASSLGHGGREQYFGPGTRLTVT.

This clone was found once. The chain employs TRBV5-1 and TRBJ2-1; the D is unclear. From germline, CDR1 is SGHRS and CDR2 YFSETQ. Deletions cut 4 bases from V and 3 bases from J, with 17 bases between. The CDR3 covers 16 residues. The CDR3 reads CASSPTRFPRYNEQFF. For the CDR3, the DNA is TGCGCCAGCAGCCCGACCCGATTCCCACGCTACAATGAGCAGTTCTTC.

The chain uses TRBV7-2 and TRBJ2-1; 7 positions match TRBD2. The J segment lost 9 bases and the V segment lost 5 bases, leaving 7 bases of the junction unmatched. The CDR3 extends over 13 amino acids. Germline lookup yields CDR1 SGHTA and CDR2 FQGNSA. CDR3 loop: CASSPGGIGEQFF. The CDR3 DNA is TGTGCCAGCAGCCCCGGGGGGATTGGTGAGCAGTTCTTC. Full variable domain (rest looked up from reference TRBV7-2 and TRBJ2-1): GAGVSQSPSNKVTEKGKDVELRCDPISGHTALYWYRQSLGQGLEFLIYFQGNSAPDKSGLPSDRFSAERTGGSVSTLTIQRTQQEDSAVYLCASSPGGIGEQFFGPGTRLTVL.

V and J are TRBV28 and TRBJ2-5; D may be TRBD1 (6 bases). The CDR3 consists of 13 residues. Trimming stripped 7 bases from V and 5 bases from J, with 14 bases between. The V gene's germline CDR1 is MDHEN and CDR2 SYDVKM. CDR3 coding DNA: TGTGCCAGCAAAAGAGGGGGTCGGGAGACCCAGTACTTC. Translating it yields CASKRGGRETQYF. Filled out from reference TRBV28 and TRBJ2-5, the complete variable domain reads DVKVTQSSRYLVKRTGEKVFLECVQDMDHENMFWYRQDPGLGLRLIYFSYDVKMKEKGDIPEGYSVSREKKERFSLILESASTNQTSMYLCASKRGGRETQYFGPGTRLLVL.

This chain joins TRBV4-2 and TRBJ2-7; perhaps TRBD1 as D (6 bases). This CDR3 comprises 17 residues. Germline V gene sequence: CDR1 LGHNA, CDR2 YNFKEQ. Between the trimmed V and J ends, which lost 2 bases and 4 bases, there was a span of 21 bases. DNA of the CDR3: TGTGCCAGCAGCCAAAACCTACAGGGTGTAGGGTTTTACGAGCAGTACTTC. Its protein is CASSQNLQGVGFYEQYF.

CDR3 protein: CASSPRQADGYTF. Written as DNA, the CDR3 is TGTGCCAGCAGCCCTCGACAGGCTGATGGCTACACCTTC. The chain is built from TRBV7-2 and TRBJ1-2, with D perhaps TRBD1 (6 bases). The CDR3 is made up of 13 amino acids. V was shortened by 5 bases and J by 6 bases, with 13 bases between the two germline ends. Per germline, CDR1 SGHTA and CDR2 FQGNSA. The complete variable domain, with remaining parts taken from reference TRBV7-2 and TRBJ1-2, reads GAGVSQSPSNKVTEKGKDVELRCDPISGHTALYWYRQSLGQGLEFLIYFQGNSAPDKSGLPSDRFSAERTGGSVSTLTIQRTQQEDSAVYLCASSPRQADGYTFGSGTRLTVV.

The chain carries TRBV27 and TRBJ2-3; the match to TRBD2 covers 8 bases. Trimming removed 8 bases from V and 0 bases from J; junction bases left unmatched: 4. The CDR3 contains 14 residues. Per the germline V gene, CDR1 is MNHEY and CDR2 is SMNVEV (reference sequence). CDR3 sequence reads: CASALAASTDTQYF. The CDR3 coding sequence is TGTGCCAGCGCACTAGCGGCTAGCACAGATACGCAGTATTTT.

V is TRBV7-6 and J is TRBJ1-4; a weak D match, TRBD1 (6 bases). The CDR3 loop spans 15 amino acids. The germline V gene encodes CDR1 SGHVS and CDR2 FNYEAQ. Trimming pared 1 base from V and 10 bases from J, leaving 16 bases between. DNA of the CDR3: TGTGCCAGCAGCTTAGACAGGGCCCCTTATGGAAAACTGTTTTTT. Residues: CASSLDRAPYGKLFF. Full variable domain (rest looked up from reference TRBV7-6 and TRBJ1-4): GAGVSQSPRYKVTKRGQDVALRCDPISGHVSLYWYRQALGQGPEFLTYFNYEAQQDKSGLPNDRFSAERPEGSISTLTIQRTEQRDSAMYRCASSLDRAPYGKLFFGSGTQLSVL.

The chain joins TRBV11-1 to TRBJ2-3; 7 bases align to TRBD2. This CDR3 comprises 14 residues. The trim removed 5 bases at V and 2 bases at J, leaving 4 bases unmatched. Germline values: CDR1 SGHAT, CDR2 FQDESV (reference sequence). The CDR3 here is CASSLGGTTDTQYF. CDR3 nucleotide sequence: TGTGCCAGCAGCCTGGGGGGGACCACAGATACGCAGTATTTT.

The chain has TRBV29-1 and TRBJ2-1; 7 bases are shared with TRBD2. V was pared by 7 bases and J by 8 bases, with 11 bases of the junction left unmatched. CDR1 SQVTM and CDR2 ANQGSEA come from the germline V gene. This CDR3 has 13 amino acids. The CDR3 region is CSGGGRGYDEQFF. The CDR3 region has the DNA TGCAGCGGGGGCGGGAGAGGGTACGATGAGCAGTTCTTC.

CDR3 DNA: TGCAGCGTTGAAGATGCCGGGGGTCAGTACTTC. This sequence encodes CSVEDAGGQYF. The chain has TRBV29-1 and TRBJ2-7, with D perhaps matching TRBD2 (6 bases). CDR1 SQVTM and CDR2 ANQGSEA come from the germline V gene. V lost 0 bases, J lost 10 bases, and 10 bases lay in between. The CDR3 consists of 11 residues.

This clone was seen a few times. This rearrangement joins TRBV7-9 to TRBJ1-2; tentative D call: TRBD1 (6 bases). The V end lost 5 bases, the J end lost 3 bases, and 10 bases lay between the germline ends. The germline V gene has CDR1 SEHNR and CDR2 FQNEAQ (reference sequence). The CDR3 consists of 13 residues. The CDR3 reads CASSRRQDYGYTF. The CDR3 DNA sequence: TGTGCCAGCAGCCGACGACAGGACTATGGCTACACCTTC.

This clone showed up just once. The genes are TRBV13 and TRBJ1-1; D is possibly TRBD1 (5 bases). From germline, CDR1 is PRHDT and CDR2 FYEKMQ (reference sequence). The CDR3 extends over 15 amino acids. V was shortened by 1 base and J by 5 bases, with 14 bases between the two germline ends. The CDR3 region is CASSLDRGKVTEAFF. For the CDR3, the DNA is TGTGCCAGCAGCTTAGACCGGGGGAAGGTTACTGAAGCTTTCTTT.